This T cell receptor beta chain comes out of a study of blood T cell repertoires in COVID-19. There are a few counts of this clone. Clones were sequenced by immunoSEQ multiplex PCR, and TCRdb holds only the in-frame ones, with some missing. The sample includes 150,000 or so clones, around 75% of them seen just once. Germline V gives CDR1 MGHDK, CDR2 SYGVNS. The V and J ends lost 3 bases and 8 bases, in that order; junction bases with no gene match: 8. The CDR3 totals 14 residues. The chain has TRBV25-1 and TRBJ1-2, with TRBD1 matching over 8 bases. The sequence was collected from a woman aged 65 to 85 with COVID-19, enrolled during active disease. Sequencing was carried out using peripheral blood. The CDR3 sequence is CASSDGRTGRGYTF. The CDR3 nucleotides read TGTGCCAGCAGTGACGGGAGGACAGGGAGAGGCTACACCTTC.